One TCR beta chain is described in this entry. This sample is part of a study of blood T cell repertoires in COVID-19. From germline, CDR1 is SGHVS and CDR2 FQNEAQ. There are 15 residues in the CDR3. Trimming removed 1 base from V and 5 bases from J, with 15 bases in between. The protocol was immunoSEQ multiplex PCR, while the TCRdb copy is restricted to in-frame clones and leaves out a portion. The data hold about 280,000 clones, with 65% to 90% observed a single time. The sample taken for sequencing was peripheral blood. The rearrangement joins TRBV7-8 to TRBJ2-7; D is possibly TRBD2 (6 bases). The receptor's source is a man aged 45 to 65 with active or convalescent COVID-19. This chain's CDR3 is CASSLGYGGVHEQYF. The CDR3 nucleotides are TGTGCCAGCAGCTTAGGTTACGGGGGAGTCCACGAGCAGTACTTC.